Reported below is one TCR beta chain. The antigen is undetermined. The study excluded patients with other autoimmune diseases, uncontrolled infections, pregnancy or lactation. Fresh peripheral blood, around 9.8 ml, was the PBMC source. Between the trimmed V and J ends, which lost 5 bases and 4 bases, there was a span of 17 bases. Germline CDR1 MGHDK, CDR2 SYGVNS. The CDR3 is 15 amino acids. The data stem from a study of Graves' ophthalmopathy and Graves' hyperthyroidism. Points from the study as a whole: Separation of ophthalmopathy from stable hyperthyroidism was achieved by a 13-signature model, at roughly 88% sensitivity and around 81% specificity. Most expanded clonotypes in thyroid above 0.001 frequency also showed up in blood.

Amplification from RNA transcripts yielded the TCR beta CDR3 regions. First-round RT-PCR employed HTBI primers, with a second-round multiplex PCR after it. TCRdb used MiXCR to reprocess the multiplex PCR reads, holding one entry per CDR3 protein. The data hold a few hundred thousand distinct CDR3 sequences, with about 15% observed a single time. Specimen: peripheral blood. V is TRBV25-1 and J is TRBJ1-1; D remains ambiguous. The clonotype originates from an adult woman with stable Graves' hyperthyroidism. In nucleotides, the CDR3 is TGTGCCAGCAGTACCACCCTCCCGGCGGGCACTGAAGCTTTCTTT. As protein: CASSTTLPAGTEAFF.